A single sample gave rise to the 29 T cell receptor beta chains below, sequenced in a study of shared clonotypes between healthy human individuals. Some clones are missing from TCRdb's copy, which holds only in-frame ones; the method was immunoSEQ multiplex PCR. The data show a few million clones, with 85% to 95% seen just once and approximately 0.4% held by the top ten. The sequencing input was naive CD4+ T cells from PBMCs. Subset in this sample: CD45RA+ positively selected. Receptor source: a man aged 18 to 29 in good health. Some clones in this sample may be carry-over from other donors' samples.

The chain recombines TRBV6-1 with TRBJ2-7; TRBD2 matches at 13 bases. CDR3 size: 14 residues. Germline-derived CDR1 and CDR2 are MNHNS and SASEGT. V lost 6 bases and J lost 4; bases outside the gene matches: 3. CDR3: CASSPTSGGYEQYF. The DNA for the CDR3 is TGTGCCAGCAGCCCGACTAGCGGGGGGTACGAGCAGTACTTC.

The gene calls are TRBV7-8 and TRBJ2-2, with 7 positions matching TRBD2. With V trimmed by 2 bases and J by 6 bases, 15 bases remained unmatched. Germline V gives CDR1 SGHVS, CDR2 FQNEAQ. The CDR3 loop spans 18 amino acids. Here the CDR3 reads CASSLNMLGGGPAGELFF. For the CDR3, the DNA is TGTGCCAGCAGCTTAAATATGCTTGGGGGAGGGCCAGCCGGGGAGCTGTTTTTT.

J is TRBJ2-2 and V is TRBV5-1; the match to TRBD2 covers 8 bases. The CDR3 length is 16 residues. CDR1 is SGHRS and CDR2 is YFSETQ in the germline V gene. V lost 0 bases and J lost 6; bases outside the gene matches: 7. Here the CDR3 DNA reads TGCGCCAGCAGCTTGGGGACGGGAGGGATGTCCGGGGAGCTGTTTTTT. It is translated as CASSLGTGGMSGELFF. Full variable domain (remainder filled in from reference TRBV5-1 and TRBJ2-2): KAGVTQTPRYLIKTRGQQVTLSCSPISGHRSVSWYQQTPGQGLQFLFEYFSETQRNKGNFPGRFSGRQFSNSRSEMNVSTLELGDSALYLCASSLGTGGMSGELFFGEGSRLTVL.

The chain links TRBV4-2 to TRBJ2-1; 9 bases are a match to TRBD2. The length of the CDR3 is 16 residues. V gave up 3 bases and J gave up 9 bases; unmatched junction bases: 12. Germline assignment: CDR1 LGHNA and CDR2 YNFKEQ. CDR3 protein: CASSQGGLAEGGEQFF. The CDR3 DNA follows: TGTGCCAGCAGCCAGGGGGGACTAGCAGAGGGCGGTGAGCAGTTCTTC.

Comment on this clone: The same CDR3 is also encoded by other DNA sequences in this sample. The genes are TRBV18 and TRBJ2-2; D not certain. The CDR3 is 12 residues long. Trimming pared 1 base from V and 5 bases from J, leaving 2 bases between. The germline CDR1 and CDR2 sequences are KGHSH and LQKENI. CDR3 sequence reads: CASSPLTGELFF. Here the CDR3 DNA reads TGTGCCAGCTCACCACTAACCGGGGAGCTGTTTTTT.

The CDR3 protein is CASSYSRDRGYNEQFF. DNA of the CDR3: TGTGCCAGCAGCTACTCAAGGGATAGGGGCTACAATGAGCAGTTCTTC. This chain joins TRBV7-3 and TRBJ2-1, with D perhaps matching TRBD1 (5 bases). This CDR3 has 16 residues. In germline, CDR1 is SGHTA, CDR2 FQGTGA. V was shortened by 4 bases and J by 3 bases, with 16 bases between the two germline ends.

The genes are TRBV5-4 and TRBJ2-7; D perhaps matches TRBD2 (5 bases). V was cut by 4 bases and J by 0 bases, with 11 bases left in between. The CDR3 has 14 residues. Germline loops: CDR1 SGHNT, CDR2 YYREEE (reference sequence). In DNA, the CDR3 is TGTGCCAGCAGCCCGGGTGGGAGCTCCTACGAGCAGTACTTC. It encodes CASSPGGSSYEQYF.

CDR3 loop: CASSFGTSGLVYEQFF. Here the CDR3 DNA reads TGTGCCAGCAGCTTTGGGACTAGCGGGTTGGTGTATGAGCAGTTCTTC. The gene calls are TRBV5-5 and TRBJ2-1, with 12 nucleotides matching TRBD2. From germline, CDR1 is SGHKS and CDR2 YYEKEE (reference sequence). This CDR3 contains 16 residues. Unmatched junction bases numbered 8, after V lost 2 bases and J lost 8 bases.

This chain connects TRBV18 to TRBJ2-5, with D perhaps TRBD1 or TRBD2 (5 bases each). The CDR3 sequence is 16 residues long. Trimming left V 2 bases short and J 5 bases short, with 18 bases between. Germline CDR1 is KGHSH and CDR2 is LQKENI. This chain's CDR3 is CASSPSYRDHAETQYF. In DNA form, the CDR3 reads TGTGCCAGCTCACCATCGTACCGGGACCATGCGGAGACCCAGTACTTC.

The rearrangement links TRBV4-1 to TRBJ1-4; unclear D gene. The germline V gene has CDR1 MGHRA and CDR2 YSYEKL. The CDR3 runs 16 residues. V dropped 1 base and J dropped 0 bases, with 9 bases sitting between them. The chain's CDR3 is CASSQAVRATNEKLFF. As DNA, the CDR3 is TGCGCCAGCAGCCAAGCCGTCCGGGCAACTAATGAAAAACTGTTTTTT.

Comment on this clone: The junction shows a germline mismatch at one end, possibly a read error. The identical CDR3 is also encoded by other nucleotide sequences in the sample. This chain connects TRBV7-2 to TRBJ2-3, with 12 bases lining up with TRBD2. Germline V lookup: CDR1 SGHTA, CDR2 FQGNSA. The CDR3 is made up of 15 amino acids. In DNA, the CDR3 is TGTGCCAGCAGCCTAGCGGGAGGGTCCACAGATACGCAGTATTTT. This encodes CASSLAGGSTDTQYF.

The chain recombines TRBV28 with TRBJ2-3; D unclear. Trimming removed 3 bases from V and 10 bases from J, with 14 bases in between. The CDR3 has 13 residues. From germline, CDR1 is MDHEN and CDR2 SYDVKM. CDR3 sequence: CASSLGSSVSQYF. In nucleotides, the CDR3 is TGTGCCAGCAGTTTGGGCAGTTCGGTCTCGCAGTATTTT.

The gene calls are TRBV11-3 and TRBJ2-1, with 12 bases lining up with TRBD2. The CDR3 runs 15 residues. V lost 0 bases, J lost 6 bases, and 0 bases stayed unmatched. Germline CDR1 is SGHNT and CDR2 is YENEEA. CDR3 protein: CASSLELAGGNEQFF. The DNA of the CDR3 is TGTGCCAGCAGCTTAGAACTAGCGGGAGGCAATGAGCAGTTCTTC.

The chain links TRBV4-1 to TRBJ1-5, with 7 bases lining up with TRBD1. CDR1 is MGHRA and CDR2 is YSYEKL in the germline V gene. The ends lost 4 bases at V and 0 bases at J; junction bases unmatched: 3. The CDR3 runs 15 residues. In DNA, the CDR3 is TGCGCCAGCAGCCCAGGGACAGTTAGCAATCAGCCCCAGCATTTT. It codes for CASSPGTVSNQPQHF.

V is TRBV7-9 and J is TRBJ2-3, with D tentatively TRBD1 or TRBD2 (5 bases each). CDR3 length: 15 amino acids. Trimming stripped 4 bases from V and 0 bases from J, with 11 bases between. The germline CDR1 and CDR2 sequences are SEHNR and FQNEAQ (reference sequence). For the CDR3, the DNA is TGTGCCAGCAGCTCCATCCGGGACAGCACAGATACGCAGTATTTT. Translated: CASSSIRDSTDTQYF.

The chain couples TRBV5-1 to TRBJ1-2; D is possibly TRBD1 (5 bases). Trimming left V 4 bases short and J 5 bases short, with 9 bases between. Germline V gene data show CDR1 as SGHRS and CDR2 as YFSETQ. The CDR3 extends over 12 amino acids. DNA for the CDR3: TGCGCCAGCAGCCCCCGGGGGTATGGCTACACCTTC. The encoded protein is CASSPRGYGYTF.

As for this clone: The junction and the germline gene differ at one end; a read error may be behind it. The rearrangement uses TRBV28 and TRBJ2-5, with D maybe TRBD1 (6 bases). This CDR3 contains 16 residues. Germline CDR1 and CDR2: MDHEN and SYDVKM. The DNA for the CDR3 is TGTGCCAGCAGTTACCGGGACATTCTGGACCAGGAGACCCAGTACTTC. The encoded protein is CASSYRDILDQETQYF.

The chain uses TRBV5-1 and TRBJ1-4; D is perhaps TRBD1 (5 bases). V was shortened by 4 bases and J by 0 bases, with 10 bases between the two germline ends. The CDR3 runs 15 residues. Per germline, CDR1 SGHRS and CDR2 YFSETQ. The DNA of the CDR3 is TGCGCCAGCAGCGCCAGGGTTGCAACTAATGAAAAACTGTTTTTT. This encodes CASSARVATNEKLFF.

CDR3 nucleotides: TGTGCCAGCAGCTTAGGAGGGCGGGGAATCTATGGCTACACCTTC. Translating it yields CASSLGGRGIYGYTF. The chain recombines TRBV7-8 with TRBJ1-2, with D uncertain. This CDR3 has 15 amino acids. The V gene lost 1 base and the J gene lost 4 bases, with 13 bases spanning the gap. The germline CDR1 and CDR2 sequences are SGHVS and FQNEAQ.

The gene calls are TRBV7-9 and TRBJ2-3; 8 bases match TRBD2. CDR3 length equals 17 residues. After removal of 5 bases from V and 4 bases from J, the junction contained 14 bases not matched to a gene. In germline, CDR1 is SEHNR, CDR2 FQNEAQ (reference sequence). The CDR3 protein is CASSLPPGLGRSDTQYF. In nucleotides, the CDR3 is TGTGCCAGCAGCCTTCCCCCGGGACTAGGAAGATCAGATACGCAGTATTTT. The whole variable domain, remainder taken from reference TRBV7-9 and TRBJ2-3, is DTGVSQNPRHKITKRGQNVTFRCDPISEHNRLYWYRQTLGQGPEFLTYFQNEAQLEKSRLLSDRFSAERPKGSFSTLEIQRTEQGDSAMYLCASSLPPGLGRSDTQYFGPGTRLTVL.

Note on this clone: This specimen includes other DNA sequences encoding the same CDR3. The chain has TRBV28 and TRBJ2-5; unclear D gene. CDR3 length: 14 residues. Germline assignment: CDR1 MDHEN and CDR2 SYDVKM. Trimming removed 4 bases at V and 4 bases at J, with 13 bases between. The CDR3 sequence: CASSSLQGPETQYF. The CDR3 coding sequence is TGTGCCAGCAGTTCCCTCCAAGGTCCAGAGACCCAGTACTTC.

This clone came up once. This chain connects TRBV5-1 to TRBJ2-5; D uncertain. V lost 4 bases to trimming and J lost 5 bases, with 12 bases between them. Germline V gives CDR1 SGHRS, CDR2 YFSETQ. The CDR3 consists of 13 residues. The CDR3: CASSPSQRETQYF. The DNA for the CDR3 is TGCGCCAGCAGCCCCTCCCAGCGTGAGACCCAGTACTTC. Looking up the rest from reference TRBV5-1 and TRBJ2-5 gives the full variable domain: KAGVTQTPRYLIKTRGQQVTLSCSPISGHRSVSWYQQTPGQGLQFLFEYFSETQRNKGNFPGRFSGRQFSNSRSEMNVSTLELGDSALYLCASSPSQRETQYFGPGTRLLVL.

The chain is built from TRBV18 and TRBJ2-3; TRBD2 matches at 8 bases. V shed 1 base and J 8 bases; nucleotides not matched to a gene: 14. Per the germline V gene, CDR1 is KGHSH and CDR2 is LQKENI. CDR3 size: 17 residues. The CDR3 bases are TGTGCCAGCTCACCACAGAATGTTGGAGCGGGGGCAGGTACGCAGTATTTT. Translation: CASSPQNVGAGAGTQYF.

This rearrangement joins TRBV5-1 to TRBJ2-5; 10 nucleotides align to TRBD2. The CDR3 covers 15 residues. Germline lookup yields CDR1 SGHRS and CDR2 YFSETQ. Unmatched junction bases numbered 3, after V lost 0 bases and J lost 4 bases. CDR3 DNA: TGCGCCAGCAGCTTGGAGGCTAGCGGGAGAGAGACCCAGTACTTC. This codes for CASSLEASGRETQYF. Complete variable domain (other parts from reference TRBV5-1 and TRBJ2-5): KAGVTQTPRYLIKTRGQQVTLSCSPISGHRSVSWYQQTPGQGLQFLFEYFSETQRNKGNFPGRFSGRQFSNSRSEMNVSTLELGDSALYLCASSLEASGRETQYFGPGTRLLVL.

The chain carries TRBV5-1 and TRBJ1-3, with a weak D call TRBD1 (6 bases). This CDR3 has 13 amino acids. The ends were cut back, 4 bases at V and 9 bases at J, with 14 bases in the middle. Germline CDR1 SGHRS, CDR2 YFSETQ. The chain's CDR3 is CASSPGQIATIYF. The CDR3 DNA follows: TGCGCCAGCAGCCCAGGACAGATAGCCACCATATATTTT. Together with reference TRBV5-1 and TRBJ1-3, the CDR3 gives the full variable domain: KAGVTQTPRYLIKTRGQQVTLSCSPISGHRSVSWYQQTPGQGLQFLFEYFSETQRNKGNFPGRFSGRQFSNSRSEMNVSTLELGDSALYLCASSPGQIATIYFGEGSWLTVV.

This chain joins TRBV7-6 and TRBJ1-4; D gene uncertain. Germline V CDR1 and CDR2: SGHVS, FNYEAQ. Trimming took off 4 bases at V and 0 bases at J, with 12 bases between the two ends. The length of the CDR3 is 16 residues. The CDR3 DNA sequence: TGTGCCAGCAGCTCGTTTAAGACCGCAACTAATGAAAAACTGTTTTTT. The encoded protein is CASSSFKTATNEKLFF.

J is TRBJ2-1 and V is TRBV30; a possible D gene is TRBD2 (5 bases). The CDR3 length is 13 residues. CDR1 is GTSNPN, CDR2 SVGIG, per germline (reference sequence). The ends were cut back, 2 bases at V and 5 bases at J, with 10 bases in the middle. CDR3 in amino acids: CAWSPGIHNEQFF. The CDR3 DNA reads TGTGCCTGGAGTCCGGGAATCCACAATGAGCAGTTCTTC.

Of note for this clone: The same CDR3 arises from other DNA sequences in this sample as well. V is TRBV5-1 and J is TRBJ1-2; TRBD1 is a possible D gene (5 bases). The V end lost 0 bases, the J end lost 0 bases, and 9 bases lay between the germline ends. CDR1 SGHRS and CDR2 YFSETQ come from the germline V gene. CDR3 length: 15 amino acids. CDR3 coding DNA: TGCGCCAGCAGCTTGGGGGGCGTAGCTAACTATGGCTACACCTTC. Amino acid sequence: CASSLGGVANYGYTF.

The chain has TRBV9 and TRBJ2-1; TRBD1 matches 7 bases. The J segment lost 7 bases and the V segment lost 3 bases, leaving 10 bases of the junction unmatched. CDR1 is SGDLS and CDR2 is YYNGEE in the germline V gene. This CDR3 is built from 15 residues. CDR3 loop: CASSERQGAANEQFF. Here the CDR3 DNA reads TGTGCCAGCAGCGAACGACAGGGTGCCGCTAATGAGCAGTTCTTC.